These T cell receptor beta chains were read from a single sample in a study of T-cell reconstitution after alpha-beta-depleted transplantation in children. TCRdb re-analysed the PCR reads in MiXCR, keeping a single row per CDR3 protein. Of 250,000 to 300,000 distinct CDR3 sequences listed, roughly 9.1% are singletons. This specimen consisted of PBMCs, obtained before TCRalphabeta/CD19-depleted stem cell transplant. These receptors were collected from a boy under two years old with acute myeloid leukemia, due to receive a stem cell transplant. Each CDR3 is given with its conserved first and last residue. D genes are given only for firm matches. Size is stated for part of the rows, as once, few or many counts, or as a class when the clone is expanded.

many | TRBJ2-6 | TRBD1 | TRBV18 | TGTGCCAGCTCACCTCGACAGGGGGCTGGTGGGGCCAACGTCCTGACTTTC | CASSPRQGAGGANVLTF
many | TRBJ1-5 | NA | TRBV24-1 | TGTGCCACCAGTGCCCCCCAGGGGAGGAATCAGCCCCAGCATTTT | CATSAPQGRNQPQHF
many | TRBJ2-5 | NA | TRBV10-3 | TGTGCCATCAGTGAGATCAGGGGGGAAAAGACCCAGTACTTC | CAISEIRGEKTQYF
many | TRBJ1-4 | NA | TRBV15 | TGTGCCACCAGCAGTAGGACAGATGAAAAACTGTTTTTT | CATSSRTDEKLFF
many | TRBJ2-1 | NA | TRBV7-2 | TGTGCCAGCAGCACCGAGGGGGGGGCAAGCTCCTACAATGAGCAGTTCTTC | CASSTEGGASSYNEQFF
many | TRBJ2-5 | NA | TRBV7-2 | TGTGCCAGCAGCTTACCTCATGTGTATGGTTCCCAGTACTTC | CASSLPHVYGSQYF
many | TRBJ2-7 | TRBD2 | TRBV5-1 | TGCGCCAGCAGCTTGGTTACTAGCGGCTACGAGCAGTACTTC | CASSLVTSGYEQYF
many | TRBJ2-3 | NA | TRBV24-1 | TGTGCCACCAGTGATTACGAAGGTAGGACTTCTCCGGAGGGCACAGATACGCAGTATTTT | CATSDYEGRTSPEGTDTQYF
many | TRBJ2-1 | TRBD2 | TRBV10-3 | TGTGCCATCAGGGCGACTAGCGGGAGGCAGGACAATGAGCAGTTCTTC | CAIRATSGRQDNEQFF
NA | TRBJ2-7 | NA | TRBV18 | TGTGCCAGCTCACCACCACAGGCGGCCTACGAGCAGTACTTC | CASSPPQAAYEQYF
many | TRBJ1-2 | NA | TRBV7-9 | TGTGCCAGCAGCTTACGAGCGACAAAGTATGGCTACACCTTC | CASSLRATKYGYTF
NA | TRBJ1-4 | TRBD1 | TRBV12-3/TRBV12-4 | TGTGCCAGCATCCTGACAGGGGGAGATGGAAAACTGTTTTTT | CASILTGGDGKLFF
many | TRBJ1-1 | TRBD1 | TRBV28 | TGTGCCAGCAGTAGACGACAGGGCCACACTGAAGCTTTCTTT | CASSRRQGHTEAFF
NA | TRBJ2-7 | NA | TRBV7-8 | TGTGCCAGCAGTGGGTCCCAGGGTTTTGAGCAGTACTTC | CASSGSQGFEQYF
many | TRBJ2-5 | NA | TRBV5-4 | TGTGCCAGCAGCTGGGGGACTTTCCAAGAGACCCAGTACTTC | CASSWGTFQETQYF
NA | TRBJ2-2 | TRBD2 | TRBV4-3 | TGCGCCAGCAGTCCAAAGGGCGCAGCCGGGACTACCCCCGGGGAGCTGTTTTTT | CASSPKGAAGTTPGELFF
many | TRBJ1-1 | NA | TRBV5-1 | TGCGCCAGCAGCTCCGGGCCGAACACTGAAGCTTTCTTT | CASSSGPNTEAFF
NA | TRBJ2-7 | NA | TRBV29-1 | TGCAGCGTTGGGACAGTACGACAACAGTACTTC | CSVGTVRQQYF
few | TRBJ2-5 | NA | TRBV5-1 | TGCGCCACCCACCCCGGCGGGAATCAAGAGACCCAGTACTTC | CATHPGGNQETQYF
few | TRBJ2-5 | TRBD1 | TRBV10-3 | TGTGCCATCGGTGGGACAGCCGAGACCCAGTACTTC | CAIGGTAETQYF
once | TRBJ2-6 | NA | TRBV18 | TGTGCCAGCTCACGGGGACTGAACTCTGGGGCCAACGTCCTGACTTTC | CASSRGLNSGANVLTF
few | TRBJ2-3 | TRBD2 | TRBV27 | TGTGCCAGCACCTTTTACGGGGGGGGCACAGATACGCAGTATTTT | CASTFYGGGTDTQYF
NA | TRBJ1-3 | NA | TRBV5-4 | TGTGCCAGCAGCAAGGACACCAGCTCTGGAAACACCATATATTTT | CASSKDTSSGNTIYF
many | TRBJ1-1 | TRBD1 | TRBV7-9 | TGTGCCAGCAGCTTATACGGACAGGGGCCGGGGACTGAAGCTTTCTTT | CASSLYGQGPGTEAFF
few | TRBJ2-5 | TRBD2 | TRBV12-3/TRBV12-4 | TGTGCCAGCAGTTCTCGGCTAGCGGGAGATGAGACCCAGTACTTC | CASSSRLAGDETQYF
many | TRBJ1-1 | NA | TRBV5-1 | TGCGCCAGCAGCTCAATTAATGACGCTGAAGCTTTCTTT | CASSSINDAEAFF
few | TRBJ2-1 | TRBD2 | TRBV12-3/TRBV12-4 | TGTGCCAGCAGACGAACGGGGATTACTAGCGGGAGGGCCCCTGAGCAGTTCTTC | CASRRTGITSGRAPEQFF
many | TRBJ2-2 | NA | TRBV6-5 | TGTGCCAGCAGTCACAGGGTGGACACCGGGGAGCTGTTTTTT | CASSHRVDTGELFF
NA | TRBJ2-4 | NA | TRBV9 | TGTGCCAGCAGCGTAGGAGGGGGGGAAAACATTCAGTACTTC | CASSVGGGENIQYF
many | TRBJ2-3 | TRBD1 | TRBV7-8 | TGTGCCAGCAGCTTAGTGGGAGACAGGGGAGTCGGGCAGTATTTT | CASSLVGDRGVGQYF
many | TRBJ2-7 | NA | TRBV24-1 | TGTGCCACCAGTCGACTTCCCGGGACTGCGCGCTACGAGCAGTACTTC | CATSRLPGTARYEQYF
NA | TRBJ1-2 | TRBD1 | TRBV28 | TGTGCCAGCAGTTTGACAGGGAGTGTAGAAGGCTATGGCTACACCTTC | CASSLTGSVEGYGYTF
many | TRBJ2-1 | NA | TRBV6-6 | TGTGCCACCGAACAGGGCAATGAGCAGTTCTTC | CATEQGNEQFF
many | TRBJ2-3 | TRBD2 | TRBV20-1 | TGCAGTGCTCCCTCACTAGCGGGAGGCACTACTAGCACAGATACGCAGTATTTT | CSAPSLAGGTTSTDTQYF
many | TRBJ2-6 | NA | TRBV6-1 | TGTGCCAGCAGTCGCTCAGGGGATGGGGCCAACGTCCTGACTTTC | CASSRSGDGANVLTF
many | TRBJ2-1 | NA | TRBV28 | TGTGCCAGCAGTTTAGGGCCGTCCGGGGGCAATGAGCAGTTCTTC | CASSLGPSGGNEQFF
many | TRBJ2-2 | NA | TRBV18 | TGTGCCAGCTCACCACCAGGGGAGGCCGGGGAGCTGTTTTTT | CASSPPGEAGELFF
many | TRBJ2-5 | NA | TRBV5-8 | TGTGCCAGCAGCTTGGGGCCCCTGCAGGGTGGGCAAGAGACCCAGTACTTC | CASSLGPLQGGQETQYF
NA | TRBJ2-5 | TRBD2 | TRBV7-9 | TGTGCCGGTGCGGGACTAGGCGGCGAGACCCAGTACTTC | CAGAGLGGETQYF
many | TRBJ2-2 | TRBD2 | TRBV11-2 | TGTGCCAGCAGCTTTAACGAAGAACTAGCGCTGAACACCGGGGAGCTGTTTTTT | CASSFNEELALNTGELFF
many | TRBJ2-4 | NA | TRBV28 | TGTGCCAGCAGTTTAAGGGAGAACCTAGCCAAAAACATTCAGTACTTC | CASSLRENLAKNIQYF
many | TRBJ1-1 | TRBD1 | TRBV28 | TGTGCCAGCCGGACAGGGGGCACTGAAGCTTTCTTT | CASRTGGTEAFF
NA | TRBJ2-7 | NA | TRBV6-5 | TGTGCCAGCAGTTACTCCCCTGAGGGGAGGAACGAGCAGTACTTC | CASSYSPEGRNEQYF
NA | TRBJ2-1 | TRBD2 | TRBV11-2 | TGTGCCAGCAGCTTATACCAGCGGGGTTACAATGAGCAGTTCTTC | CASSLYQRGYNEQFF
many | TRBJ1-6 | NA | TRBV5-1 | TGCGCCAGCAGCTGGGAGGGAGGAAATAATTCACCCCTCCACTTT | CASSWEGGNNSPLHF
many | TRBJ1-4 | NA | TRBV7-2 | TGTGCCAGCAGCTTAACTGGGTTAAATGAAAAACTGTTTTTT | CASSLTGLNEKLFF
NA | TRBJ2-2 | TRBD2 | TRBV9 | TGTGCCAGCAGCCCCTCGTGGGGGGGAAACACCGGGGAGCTGTTTTTT | CASSPSWGGNTGELFF
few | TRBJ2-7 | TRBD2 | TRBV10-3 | TGTGCCATCAGTGAGCCCCCGGGACTAGGGGGCGAGCAGTACTTC | CAISEPPGLGGEQYF
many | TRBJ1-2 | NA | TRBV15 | TGTGCCACCAGCAGAGATGCAGGAGGGTATGGCTACACCTTC | CATSRDAGGYGYTF
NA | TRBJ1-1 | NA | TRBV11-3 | TGTGCCAGCAGCGCGACCAGAAACATGAACACTGAAGCTTTCTTT | CASSATRNMNTEAFF
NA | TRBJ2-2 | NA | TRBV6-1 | TGTGCCAGCTCAAGAGGGGGTCTAAACACCGGGGAGCTGTTTTTT | CASSRGGLNTGELFF
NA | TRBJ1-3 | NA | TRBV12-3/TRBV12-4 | TGTGCCAGCAGTTTCCGGACGCCAGATTTT | CASSFRTPDF
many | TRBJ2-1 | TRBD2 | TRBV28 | TGTGCCAGCAGTTTGAAACTAGCGGGAGGAGGTGAGCAGTTCTTC | CASSLKLAGGGEQFF
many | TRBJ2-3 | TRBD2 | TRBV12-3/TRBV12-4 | TGTGCCAGCAGTTCCGGACTAGGGACTGGTGCAGATACGCAGTATTTT | CASSSGLGTGADTQYF